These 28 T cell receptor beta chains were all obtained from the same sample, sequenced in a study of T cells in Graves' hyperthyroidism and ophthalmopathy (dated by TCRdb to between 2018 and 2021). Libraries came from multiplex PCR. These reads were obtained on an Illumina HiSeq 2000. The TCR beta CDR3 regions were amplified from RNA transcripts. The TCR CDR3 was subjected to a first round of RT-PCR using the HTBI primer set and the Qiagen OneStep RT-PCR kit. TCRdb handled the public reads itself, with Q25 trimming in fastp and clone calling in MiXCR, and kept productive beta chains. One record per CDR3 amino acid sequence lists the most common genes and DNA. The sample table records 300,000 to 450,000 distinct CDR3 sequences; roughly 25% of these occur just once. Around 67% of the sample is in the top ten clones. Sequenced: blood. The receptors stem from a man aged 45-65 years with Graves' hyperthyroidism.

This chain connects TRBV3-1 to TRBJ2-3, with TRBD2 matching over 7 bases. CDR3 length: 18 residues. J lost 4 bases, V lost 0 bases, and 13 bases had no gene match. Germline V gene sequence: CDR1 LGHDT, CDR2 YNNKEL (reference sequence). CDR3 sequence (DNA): TGTGCCAGCAGCCAAGATTTGGGTACGCGGGAGTGGGCAGATACGCAGTATTTT. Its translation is CASSQDLGTREWADTQYF.

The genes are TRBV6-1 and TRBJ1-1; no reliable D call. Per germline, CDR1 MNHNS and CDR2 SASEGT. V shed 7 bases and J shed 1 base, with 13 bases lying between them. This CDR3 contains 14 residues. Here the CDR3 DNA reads TGTGCCAGCATCTACCAAGACAAGAACACTGAAGCTTTCTTT. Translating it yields CASIYQDKNTEAFF.

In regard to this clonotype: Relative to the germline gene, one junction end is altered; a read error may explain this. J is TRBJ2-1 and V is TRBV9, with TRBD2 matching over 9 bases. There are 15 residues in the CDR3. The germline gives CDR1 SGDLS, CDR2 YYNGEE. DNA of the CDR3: TGTGCCAGCAGCGTGATGGCGGGAGGGCCTAATGATCAGTTCTTC. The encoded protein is CASSVMAGGPNDQFF.

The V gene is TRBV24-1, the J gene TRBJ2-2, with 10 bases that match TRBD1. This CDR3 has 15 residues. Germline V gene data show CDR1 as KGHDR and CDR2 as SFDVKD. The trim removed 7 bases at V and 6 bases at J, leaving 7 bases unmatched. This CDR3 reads CATRPGQGSPGELFF. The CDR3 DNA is TGTGCCACCAGACCGGGACAGGGGTCCCCCGGGGAGCTGTTTTTT.

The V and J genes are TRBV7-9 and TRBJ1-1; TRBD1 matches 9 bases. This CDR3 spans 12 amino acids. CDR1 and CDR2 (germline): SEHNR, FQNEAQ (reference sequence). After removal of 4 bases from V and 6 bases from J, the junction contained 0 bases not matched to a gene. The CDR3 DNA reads TGTGCCAGCAGCTGGACAGGGGCTGAAGCTTTCTTT. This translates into CASSWTGAEAFF.

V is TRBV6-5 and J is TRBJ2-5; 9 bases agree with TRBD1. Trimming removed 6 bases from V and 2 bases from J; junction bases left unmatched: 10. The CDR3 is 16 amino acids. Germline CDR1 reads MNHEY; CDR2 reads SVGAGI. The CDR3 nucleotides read TGTGCCAGCAGACTTCCCCGGGACAGGGATCAAGAGACCCAGTACTTC. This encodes CASRLPRDRDQETQYF.

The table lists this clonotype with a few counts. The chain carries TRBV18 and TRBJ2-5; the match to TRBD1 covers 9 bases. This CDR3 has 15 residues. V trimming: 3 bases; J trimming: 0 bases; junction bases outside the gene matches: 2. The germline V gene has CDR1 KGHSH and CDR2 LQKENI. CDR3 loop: CASSPGTGNQETQYF. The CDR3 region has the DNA TGTGCCAGCTCACCCGGGACAGGGAACCAAGAGACCCAGTACTTC.

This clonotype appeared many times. Here the CDR3 reads CASSLGTGTEQFF. The CDR3 DNA is TGTGCCAGCAGTTTAGGGACAGGGACTGAGCAGTTCTTC. The V call is TRBV27, the J call TRBJ2-1, with 9 bases fitting TRBD1. J gave up 9 bases and V 2 bases, and 2 bases lay outside the gene matches. CDR1 and CDR2 from the germline V gene are MNHEY and SMNVEV (reference sequence). This CDR3 spans 13 amino acids.

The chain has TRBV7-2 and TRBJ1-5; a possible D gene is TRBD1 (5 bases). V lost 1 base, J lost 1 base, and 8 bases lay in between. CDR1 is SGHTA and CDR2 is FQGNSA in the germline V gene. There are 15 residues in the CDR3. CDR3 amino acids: CASSLVAGSNQPQHF. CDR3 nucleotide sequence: TGTGCCAGCAGCTTAGTTGCAGGGAGCAATCAGCCCCAGCATTTT.

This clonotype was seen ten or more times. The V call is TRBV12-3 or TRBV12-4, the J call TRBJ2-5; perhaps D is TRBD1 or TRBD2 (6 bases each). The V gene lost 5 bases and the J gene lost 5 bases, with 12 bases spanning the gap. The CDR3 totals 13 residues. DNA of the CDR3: TGTGCCAGCAGTGAAGGAGGGGGGGAGACCCAGTACTTC. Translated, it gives CASSEGGGETQYF.

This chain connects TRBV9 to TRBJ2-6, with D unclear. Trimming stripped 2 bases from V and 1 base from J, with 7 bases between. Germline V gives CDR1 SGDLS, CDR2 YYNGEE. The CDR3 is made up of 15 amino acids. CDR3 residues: CASSVGFSGANVLTF. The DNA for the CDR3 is TGTGCCAGCAGCGTGGGGTTTTCTGGGGCCAACGTCCTGACTTTC.

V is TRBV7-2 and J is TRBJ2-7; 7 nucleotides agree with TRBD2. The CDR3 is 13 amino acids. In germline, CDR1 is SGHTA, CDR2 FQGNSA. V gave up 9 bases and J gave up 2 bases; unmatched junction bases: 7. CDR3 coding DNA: TGTGCCAGTGCTTCCGGGACTACCTACGAGCAGTACTTC. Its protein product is CASASGTTYEQYF.

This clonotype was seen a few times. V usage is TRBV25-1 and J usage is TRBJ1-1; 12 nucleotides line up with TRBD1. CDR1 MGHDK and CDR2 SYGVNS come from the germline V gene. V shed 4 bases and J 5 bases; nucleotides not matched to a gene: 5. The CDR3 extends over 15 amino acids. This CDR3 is CASSGAGQGATEAFF. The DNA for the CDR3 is TGTGCCAGCAGTGGGGCGGGACAGGGGGCAACTGAAGCTTTCTTT.

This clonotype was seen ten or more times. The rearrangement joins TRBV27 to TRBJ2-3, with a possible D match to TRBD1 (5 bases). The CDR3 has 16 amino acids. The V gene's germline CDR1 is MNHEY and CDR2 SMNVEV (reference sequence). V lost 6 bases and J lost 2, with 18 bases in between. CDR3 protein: CASRGHASVDTDTQYF. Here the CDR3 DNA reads TGTGCCAGCAGGGGGCATGCCTCGGTCGACACAGATACGCAGTATTTT.

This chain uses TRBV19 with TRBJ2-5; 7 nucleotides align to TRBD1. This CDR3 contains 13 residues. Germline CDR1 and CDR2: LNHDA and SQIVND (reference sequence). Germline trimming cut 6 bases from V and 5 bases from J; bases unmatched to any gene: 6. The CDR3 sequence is CASRDRSRETQYF. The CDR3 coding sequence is TGTGCCAGTAGGGACAGGTCACGGGAGACCCAGTACTTC.

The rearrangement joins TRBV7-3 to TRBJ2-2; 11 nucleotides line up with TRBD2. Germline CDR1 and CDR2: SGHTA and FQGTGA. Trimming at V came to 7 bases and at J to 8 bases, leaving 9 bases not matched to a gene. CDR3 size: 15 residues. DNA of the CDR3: TGTGCCAGCACCATACTAGCGGGAGACTCGGGGGAGCTGTTTTTT. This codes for CASTILAGDSGELFF.

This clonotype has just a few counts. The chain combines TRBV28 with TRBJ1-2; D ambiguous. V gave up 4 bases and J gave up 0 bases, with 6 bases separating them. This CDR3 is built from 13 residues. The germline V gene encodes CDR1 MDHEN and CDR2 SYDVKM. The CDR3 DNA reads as TGTGCCAGCAGTTCCGATACTAACTATGGCTACACCTTC. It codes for CASSSDTNYGYTF.

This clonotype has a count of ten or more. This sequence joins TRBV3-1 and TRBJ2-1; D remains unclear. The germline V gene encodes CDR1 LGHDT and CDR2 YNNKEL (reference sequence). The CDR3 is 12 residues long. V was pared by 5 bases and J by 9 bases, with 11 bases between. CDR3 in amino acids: CASSLQRGEQFF. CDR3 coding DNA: TGTGCCAGCAGCTTACAACGTGGTGAGCAGTTCTTC.

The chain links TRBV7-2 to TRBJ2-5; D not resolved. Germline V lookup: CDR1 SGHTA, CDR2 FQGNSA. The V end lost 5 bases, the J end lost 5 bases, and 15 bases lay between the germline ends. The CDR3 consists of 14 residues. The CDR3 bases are TGTGCCAGCAGCGCTGGTTTGCCGTTGGAGACCCAGTACTTC. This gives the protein CASSAGLPLETQYF.

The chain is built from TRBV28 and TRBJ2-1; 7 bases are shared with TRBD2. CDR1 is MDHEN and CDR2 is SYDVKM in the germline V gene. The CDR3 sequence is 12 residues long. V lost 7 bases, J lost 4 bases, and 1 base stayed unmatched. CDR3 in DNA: TGTGCCAGCATGGGGGGGTACAATGAGCAGTTCTTC. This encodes CASMGGYNEQFF.

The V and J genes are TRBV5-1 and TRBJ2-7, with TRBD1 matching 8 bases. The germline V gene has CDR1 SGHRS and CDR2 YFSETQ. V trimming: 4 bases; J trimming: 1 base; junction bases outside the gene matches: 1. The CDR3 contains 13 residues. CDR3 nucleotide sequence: TGCGCCAGCAGCACAGGGGGTTCCTACGAGCAGTACTTC. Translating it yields CASSTGGSYEQYF.

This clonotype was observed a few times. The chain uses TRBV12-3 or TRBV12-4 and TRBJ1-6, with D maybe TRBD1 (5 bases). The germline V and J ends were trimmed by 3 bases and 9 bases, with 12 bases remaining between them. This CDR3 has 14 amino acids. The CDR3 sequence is CASSFWGLVSPLHF. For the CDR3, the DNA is TGTGCCAGCAGTTTTTGGGGGTTGGTTTCACCCCTCCACTTT.

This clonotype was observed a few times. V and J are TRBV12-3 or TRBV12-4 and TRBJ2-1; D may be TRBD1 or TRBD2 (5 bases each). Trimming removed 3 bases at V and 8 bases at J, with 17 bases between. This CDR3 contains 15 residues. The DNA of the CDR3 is TGTGCCAGCAGTTTTGCCGGGACGGAAGTCGATGAGCAGTTCTTC. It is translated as CASSFAGTEVDEQFF.

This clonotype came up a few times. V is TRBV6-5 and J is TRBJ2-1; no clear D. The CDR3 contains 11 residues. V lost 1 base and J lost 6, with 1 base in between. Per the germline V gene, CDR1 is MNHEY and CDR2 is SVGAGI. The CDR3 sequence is CASSYFNEQFF. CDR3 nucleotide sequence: TGTGCCAGCAGTTACTTCAATGAGCAGTTCTTC.

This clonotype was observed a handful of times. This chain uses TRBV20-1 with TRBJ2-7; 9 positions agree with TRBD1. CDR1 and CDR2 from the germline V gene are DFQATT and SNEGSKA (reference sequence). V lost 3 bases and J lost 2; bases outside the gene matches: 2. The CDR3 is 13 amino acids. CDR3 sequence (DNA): TGCAGTGCTAGTGGGACAGGGACCTACGAGCAGTACTTC. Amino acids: CSASGTGTYEQYF.

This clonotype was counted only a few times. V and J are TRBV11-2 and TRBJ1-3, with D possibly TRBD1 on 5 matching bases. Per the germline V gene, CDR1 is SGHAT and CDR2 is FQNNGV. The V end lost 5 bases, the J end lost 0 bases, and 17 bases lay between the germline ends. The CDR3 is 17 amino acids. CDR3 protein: CASSQGGAASSGNTIYF. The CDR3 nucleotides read TGTGCCAGCAGCCAAGGAGGGGCAGCAAGCTCTGGAAACACCATATATTTT.

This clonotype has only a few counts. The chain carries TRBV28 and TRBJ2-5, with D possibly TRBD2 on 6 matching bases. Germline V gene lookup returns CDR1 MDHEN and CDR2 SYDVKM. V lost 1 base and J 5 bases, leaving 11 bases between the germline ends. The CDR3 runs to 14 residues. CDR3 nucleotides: TGTGCCAGCAGTTTATCGGAGGGGTGGGAGACCCAGTACTTC. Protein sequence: CASSLSEGWETQYF.

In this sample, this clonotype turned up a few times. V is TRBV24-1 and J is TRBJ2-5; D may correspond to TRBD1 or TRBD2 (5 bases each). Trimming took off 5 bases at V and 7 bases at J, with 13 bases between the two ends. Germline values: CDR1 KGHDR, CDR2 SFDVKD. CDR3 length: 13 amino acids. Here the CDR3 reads CATSGRGEGTQYF. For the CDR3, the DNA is TGTGCCACCAGTGGCCGAGGGGAAGGGACCCAGTACTTC.